One and the same sample provided the 10 T cell receptor beta chains below, sequenced in a study of blood T cell repertoires in COVID-19 (dated by TCRdb to about 2020). Receptors were amplified or captured by the immunoSEQ multiplex PCR assay. TCRdb provides this immuneACCESS table in a form limited to in-frame rearrangements. Some clones are lacking; in checked studies, under half of them reflect an unresolved V gene, and why the rest are absent is not known. Counted in this sample were some 260,000 clones; 80% to 90% of them appeared once. Under 1.5% of the sample rests with the top ten. The source material was peripheral blood. Every receptor here comes from a man older than 75 with acute or convalescent COVID-19.

The gene calls are TRBV6-5 and TRBJ2-5; D perhaps matches TRBD1 (6 bases). With 10 bases removed from V and 4 bases from J, the gap between germline ends came to 13 bases. Germline CDR1 MNHEY, CDR2 SVGAGI. The length of the CDR3 is 12 residues. The CDR3 region has the DNA TGTGCCACCCGTCAGGGGAGAGAGACCCAGTACTTC. Translated: CATRQGRETQYF.

J is TRBJ2-1 and V is TRBV9, with D possibly TRBD2 on 6 matching bases. V was trimmed by 0 bases and J by 4 bases, leaving 14 bases between them. The CDR3 runs 16 residues. Germline V gene lookup returns CDR1 SGDLS and CDR2 YYNGEE. The CDR3 DNA is TGTGCCAGCAGCGTAGATACTAGCATGGGTTACAATGAGCAGTTCTTC. This translates into CASSVDTSMGYNEQFF.

The chain employs TRBV28 and TRBJ2-7, with TRBD2 identical over 13 bases. Germline V gene lookup returns CDR1 MDHEN and CDR2 SYDVKM. The CDR3 spans 21 residues. The V segment lost 3 bases and the J segment 2 bases; nucleotides outside the gene matches: 19. The CDR3 DNA follows: TGTGCCAGCAGTTTCGACAGTGGTTGGACTAGCGGGAGAACGAGGCCCTACGAGCAGTACTTC. Translating it yields CASSFDSGWTSGRTRPYEQYF.

This chain links TRBV5-1 with TRBJ2-2; perhaps TRBD2 as D (7 bases). The CDR3 runs to 16 residues. CDR1 and CDR2 (germline): SGHRS, YFSETQ. V lost 5 bases, J lost 3 bases, and 17 bases lay in between. The CDR3 sequence is CASSTGGGGDTGELFF. In DNA, the CDR3 is TGCGCCAGCAGTACCGGGGGCGGGGGTGACACCGGGGAGCTGTTTTTT.

The rearrangement joins TRBV28 to TRBJ1-1; D is ambiguous. V lost 2 bases to trimming and J lost 1 base, with 8 bases between them. CDR1 and CDR2 (germline): MDHEN, SYDVKM. The CDR3 loop spans 14 amino acids. Here the CDR3 DNA reads TGTGCCAGCAGTTTAGGGCGACGGAACACTGAAGCTTTCTTT. Translating it yields CASSLGRRNTEAFF.

The rearrangement joins TRBV6-5 to TRBJ2-1; 11 positions agree with TRBD1. Germline V lookup: CDR1 MNHEY, CDR2 SVGAGI. The CDR3 length is 15 residues. V lost 8 bases and J lost 6; bases outside the gene matches: 9. The CDR3 is CASAEDRGRFNEQFF. CDR3 nucleotides: TGTGCCAGCGCCGAGGACAGGGGGCGTTTCAATGAGCAGTTCTTC.

The chain combines TRBV11-2 with TRBJ2-7; TRBD1 aligns across 9 bases. This CDR3 is 16 amino acids long. The ends lost 2 bases at V and 4 bases at J; junction bases unmatched: 9. Germline-derived CDR1 and CDR2 are SGHAT and FQNNGV. CDR3: CASSLNFGTGLYEQYF. The CDR3 DNA follows: TGTGCCAGCAGCTTAAATTTTGGGACAGGGCTTTACGAGCAGTACTTC.

This rearrangement joins TRBV6-2 or TRBV6-3 to TRBJ1-2, with no clear D. The germline V gene encodes CDR1 MNHEY and CDR2 SVGEGT. The CDR3 totals 15 residues. The ends were cut back, 0 bases at V and 6 bases at J, with 14 bases in the middle. DNA for the CDR3: TGTGCCAGCAGTTACTCGGAAAGGTGGAGCCATGGCTACACCTTC. The encoded protein is CASSYSERWSHGYTF.

V is TRBV23-1 and J is TRBJ1-4, with 10 bases identical to TRBD1. TRBV23-1 is known as an ORF, though its function is uncertain. The CDR3 has 15 residues. Trimming cost V 6 bases and J 5 bases; bases outside gene matches: 6. The CDR3 loop reads CASSPRDRGNEKLFF. The CDR3 DNA sequence: TGCGCCAGCAGCCCCAGGGACAGGGGCAATGAAAAACTGTTTTTT.

Written as DNA, the CDR3 is TGTGCCAGCACCCGAGGGGGGGGAAACACCGGGGAGCTGTTTTTT. It codes for CASTRGGGNTGELFF. The V call is TRBV3-1 (or the pseudogene TRBV3-2), the J call TRBJ2-2; TRBD2 might be the D (7 bases). CDR3 length equals 15 residues. Germline CDR1 reads LGHDT; CDR2 reads YNNKEL (reference sequence). Trimming took off 7 bases at V and 2 bases at J, with 14 bases between the two ends.